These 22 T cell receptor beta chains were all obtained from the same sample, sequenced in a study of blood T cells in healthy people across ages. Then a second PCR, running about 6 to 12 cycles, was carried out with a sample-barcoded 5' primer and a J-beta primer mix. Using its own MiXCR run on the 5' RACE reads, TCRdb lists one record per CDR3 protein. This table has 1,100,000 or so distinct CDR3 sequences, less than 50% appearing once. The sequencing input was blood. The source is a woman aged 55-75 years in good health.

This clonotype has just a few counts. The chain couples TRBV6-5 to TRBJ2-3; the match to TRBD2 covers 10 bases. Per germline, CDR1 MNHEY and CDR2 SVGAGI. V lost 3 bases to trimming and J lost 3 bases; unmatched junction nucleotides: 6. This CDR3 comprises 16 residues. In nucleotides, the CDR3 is TGTGCCAGCAGTTATAGGACTAGCGGCAAAACAGATACGCAGTATTTT. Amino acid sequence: CASSYRTSGKTDTQYF.

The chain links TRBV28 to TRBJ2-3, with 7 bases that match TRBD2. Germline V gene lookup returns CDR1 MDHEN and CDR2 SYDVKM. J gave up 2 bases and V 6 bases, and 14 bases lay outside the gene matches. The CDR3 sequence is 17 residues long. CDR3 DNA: TGTGCCAGCAGGGTTCATTCTCGGGAGGCTACCACAGATACGCAGTATTTT. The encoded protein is CASRVHSREATTDTQYF.

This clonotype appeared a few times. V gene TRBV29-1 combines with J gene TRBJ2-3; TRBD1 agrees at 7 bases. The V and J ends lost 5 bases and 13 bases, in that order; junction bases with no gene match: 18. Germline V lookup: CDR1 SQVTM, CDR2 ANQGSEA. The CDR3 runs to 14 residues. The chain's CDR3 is CSVSGGGPVERKYF. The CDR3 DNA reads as TGCAGCGTTTCAGGGGGTGGTCCTGTCGAACGCAAGTATTTT.

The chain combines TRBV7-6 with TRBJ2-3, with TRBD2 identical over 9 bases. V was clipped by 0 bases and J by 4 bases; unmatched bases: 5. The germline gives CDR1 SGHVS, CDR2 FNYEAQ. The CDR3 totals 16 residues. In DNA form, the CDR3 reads TGTGCCAGCAGCTTAGCGCAGCGGGAGGTCCCAGATACGCAGTATTTT. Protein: CASSLAQREVPDTQYF.

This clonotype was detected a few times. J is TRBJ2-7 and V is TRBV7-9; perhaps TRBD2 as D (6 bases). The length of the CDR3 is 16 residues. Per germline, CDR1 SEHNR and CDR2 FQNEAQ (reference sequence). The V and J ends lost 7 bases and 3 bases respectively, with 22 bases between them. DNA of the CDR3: TGTGCCAGCAACGCGATTCGGGACTCAGGCAACTACGAGCAGTACTTC. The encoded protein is CASNAIRDSGNYEQYF. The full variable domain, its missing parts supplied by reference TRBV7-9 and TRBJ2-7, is DTGVSQNPRHKITKRGQNVTFRCDPISEHNRLYWYRQTLGQGPEFLTYFQNEAQLEKSRLLSDRFSAERPKGSFSTLEIQRTEQGDSAMYLCASNAIRDSGNYEQYFGPGTRLTVT.

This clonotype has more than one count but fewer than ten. DNA of the CDR3: TGTGCCAGCTCGGTCAGTAGCAATCAGCCCCAGCATTTT. Its translation: CASSVSSNQPQHF. The rearrangement links TRBV6-1 to TRBJ1-5; D unclear. CDR1 and CDR2 (germline): MNHNS, SASEGT. The CDR3 spans 13 residues. Trimming removed 8 bases from V and 0 bases from J, with 8 bases in between.

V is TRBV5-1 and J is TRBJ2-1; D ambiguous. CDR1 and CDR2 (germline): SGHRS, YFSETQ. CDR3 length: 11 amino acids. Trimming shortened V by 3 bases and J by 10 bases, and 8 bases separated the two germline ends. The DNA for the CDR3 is TGCGCCAGCAGCTCGATCCTCGAGCAGTTCTTC. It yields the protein CASSSILEQFF. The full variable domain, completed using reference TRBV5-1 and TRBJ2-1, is KAGVTQTPRYLIKTRGQQVTLSCSPISGHRSVSWYQQTPGQGLQFLFEYFSETQRNKGNFPGRFSGRQFSNSRSEMNVSTLELGDSALYLCASSSILEQFFGPGTRLTVL.

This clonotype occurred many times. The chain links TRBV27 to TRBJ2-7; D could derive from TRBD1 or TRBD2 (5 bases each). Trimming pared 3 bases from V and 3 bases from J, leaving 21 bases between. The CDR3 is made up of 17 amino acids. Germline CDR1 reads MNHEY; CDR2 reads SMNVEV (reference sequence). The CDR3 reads CASSFDPQGRDRYEQYF. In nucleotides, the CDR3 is TGTGCCAGCAGTTTTGATCCCCAGGGCAGGGACCGCTACGAGCAGTACTTC.

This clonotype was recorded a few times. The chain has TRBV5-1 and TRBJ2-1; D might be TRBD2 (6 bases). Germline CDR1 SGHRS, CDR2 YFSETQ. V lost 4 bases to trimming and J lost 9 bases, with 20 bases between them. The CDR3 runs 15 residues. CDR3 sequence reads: CASSPRDSRSGEQFF. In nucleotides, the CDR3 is TGCGCCAGCAGCCCCCGGGACTCCCGTTCTGGTGAGCAGTTCTTC. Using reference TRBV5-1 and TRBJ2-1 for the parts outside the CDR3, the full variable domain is KAGVTQTPRYLIKTRGQQVTLSCSPISGHRSVSWYQQTPGQGLQFLFEYFSETQRNKGNFPGRFSGRQFSNSRSEMNVSTLELGDSALYLCASSPRDSRSGEQFFGPGTRLTVL.

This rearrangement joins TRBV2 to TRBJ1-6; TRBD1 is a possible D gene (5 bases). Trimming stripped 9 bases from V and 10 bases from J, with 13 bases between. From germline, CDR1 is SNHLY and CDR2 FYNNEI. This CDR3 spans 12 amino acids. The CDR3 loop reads CASRGGESPLHF. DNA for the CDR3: TGTGCCAGTCGGGGGGGGGAATCACCCCTCCACTTT.

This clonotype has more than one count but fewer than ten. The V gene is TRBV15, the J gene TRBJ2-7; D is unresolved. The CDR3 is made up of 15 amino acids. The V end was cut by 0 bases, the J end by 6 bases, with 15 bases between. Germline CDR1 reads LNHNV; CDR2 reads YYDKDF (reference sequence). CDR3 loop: CATSRDRGVGSEQYF. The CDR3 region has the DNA TGTGCCACCAGCAGAGATCGCGGTGTGGGCAGCGAGCAGTACTTC.

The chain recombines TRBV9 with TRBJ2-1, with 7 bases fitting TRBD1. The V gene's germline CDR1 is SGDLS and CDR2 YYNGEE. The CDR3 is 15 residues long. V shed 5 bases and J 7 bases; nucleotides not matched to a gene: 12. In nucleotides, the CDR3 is TGTGCCAGCAGTGACGACAGGGCCCTCAATAATGAGCAGTTCTTC. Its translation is CASSDDRALNNEQFF. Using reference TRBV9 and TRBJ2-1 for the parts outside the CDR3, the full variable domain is DSGVTQTPKHLITATGQRVTLRCSPRSGDLSVYWYQQSLDQGLQFLIQYYNGEERAKGNILERFSAQQFPDLHSELNLSSLELGDSALYFCASSDDRALNNEQFFGPGTRLTVL.

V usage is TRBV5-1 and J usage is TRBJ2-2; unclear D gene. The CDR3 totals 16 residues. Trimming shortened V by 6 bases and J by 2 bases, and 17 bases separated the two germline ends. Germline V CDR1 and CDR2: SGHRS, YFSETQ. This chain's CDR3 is CASTMAVAPNTGELFF. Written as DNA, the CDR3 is TGCGCCAGCACAATGGCGGTAGCCCCTAACACCGGGGAGCTGTTTTTT.

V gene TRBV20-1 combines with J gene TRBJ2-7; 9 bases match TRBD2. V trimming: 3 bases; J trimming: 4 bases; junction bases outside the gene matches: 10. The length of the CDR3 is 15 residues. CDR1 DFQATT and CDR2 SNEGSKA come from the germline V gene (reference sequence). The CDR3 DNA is TGCAGTGCTAGGGGACCATCTAGCGGGACTTACGAGCAGTACTTC. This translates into CSARGPSSGTYEQYF.

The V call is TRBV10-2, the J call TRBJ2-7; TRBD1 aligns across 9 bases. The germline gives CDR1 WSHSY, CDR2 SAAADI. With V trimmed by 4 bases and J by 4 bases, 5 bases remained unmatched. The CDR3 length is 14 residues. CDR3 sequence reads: CASSARDRAYEQYF. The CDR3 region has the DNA TGCGCCAGCAGTGCCCGGGACAGGGCATACGAGCAGTACTTC.

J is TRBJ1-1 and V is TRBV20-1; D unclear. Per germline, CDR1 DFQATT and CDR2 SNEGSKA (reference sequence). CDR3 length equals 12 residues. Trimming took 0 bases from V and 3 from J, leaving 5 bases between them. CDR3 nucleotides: TGCAGTGCTAGAGACCCGGACACTGAAGCTTTCTTT. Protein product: CSARDPDTEAFF.

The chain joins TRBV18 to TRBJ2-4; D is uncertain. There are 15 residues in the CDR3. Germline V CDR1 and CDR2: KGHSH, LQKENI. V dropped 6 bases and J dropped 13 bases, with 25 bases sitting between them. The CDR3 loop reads CASSPLPQSLGEQYF. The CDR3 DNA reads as TGTGCCAGCTCCCCCCTCCCCCAGTCGCTGGGTGAGCAGTACTTC.

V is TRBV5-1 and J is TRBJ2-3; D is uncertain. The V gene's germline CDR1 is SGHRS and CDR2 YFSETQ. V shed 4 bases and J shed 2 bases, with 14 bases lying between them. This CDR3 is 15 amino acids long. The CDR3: CASSAFSAPTDTQYF. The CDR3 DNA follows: TGCGCCAGCAGCGCCTTTTCCGCACCCACAGATACGCAGTATTTT.

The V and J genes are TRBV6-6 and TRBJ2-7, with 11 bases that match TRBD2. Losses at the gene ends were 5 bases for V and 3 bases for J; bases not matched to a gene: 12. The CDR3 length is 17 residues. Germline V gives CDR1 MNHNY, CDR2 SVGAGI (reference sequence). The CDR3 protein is CASSTTSGSTPNYEQYF. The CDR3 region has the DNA TGTGCCAGCAGTACCACTAGCGGGAGTACCCCCAACTACGAGCAGTACTTC.

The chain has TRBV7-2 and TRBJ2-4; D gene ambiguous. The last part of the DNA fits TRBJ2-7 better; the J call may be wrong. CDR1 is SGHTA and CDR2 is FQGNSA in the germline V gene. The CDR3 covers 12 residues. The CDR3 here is CASSLGSAEQYF. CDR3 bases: TGTGCCAGCAGCCTAGGATCCGCCGAGCAGTACTTC.

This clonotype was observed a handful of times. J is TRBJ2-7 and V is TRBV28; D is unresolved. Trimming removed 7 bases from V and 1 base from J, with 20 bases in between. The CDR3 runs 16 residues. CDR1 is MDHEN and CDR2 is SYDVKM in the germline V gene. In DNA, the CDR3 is TGTGCCAGCACCCTTCCCGGACGAACCACGTCCTACGAGCAGTACTTC. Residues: CASTLPGRTTSYEQYF.

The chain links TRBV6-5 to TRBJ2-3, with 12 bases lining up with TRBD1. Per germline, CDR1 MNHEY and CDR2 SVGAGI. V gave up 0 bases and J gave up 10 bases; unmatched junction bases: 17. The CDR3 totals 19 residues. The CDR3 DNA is TGTGCCAGCAGTTACTCGACGGGACAGGGGGCGAGTAGACGTAATCCGCAGTATTTT. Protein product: CASSYSTGQGASRRNPQYF.